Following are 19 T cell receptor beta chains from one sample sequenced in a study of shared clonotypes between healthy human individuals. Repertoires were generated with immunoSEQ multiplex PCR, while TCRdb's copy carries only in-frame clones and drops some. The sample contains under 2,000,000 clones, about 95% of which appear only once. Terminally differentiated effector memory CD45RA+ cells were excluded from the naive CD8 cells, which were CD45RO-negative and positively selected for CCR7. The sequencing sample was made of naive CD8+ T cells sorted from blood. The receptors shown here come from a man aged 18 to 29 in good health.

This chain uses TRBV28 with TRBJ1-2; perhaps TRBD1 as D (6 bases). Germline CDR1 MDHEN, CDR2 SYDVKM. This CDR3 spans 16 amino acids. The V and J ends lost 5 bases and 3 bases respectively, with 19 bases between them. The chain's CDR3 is CASSQDLGGFHYGYTF. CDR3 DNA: TGTGCCAGCAGTCAAGACTTGGGGGGCTTCCACTATGGCTACACCTTC.

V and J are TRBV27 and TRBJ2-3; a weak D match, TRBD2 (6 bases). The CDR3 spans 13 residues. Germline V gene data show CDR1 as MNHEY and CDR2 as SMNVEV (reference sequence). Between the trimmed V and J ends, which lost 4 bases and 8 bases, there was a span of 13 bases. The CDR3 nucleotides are TGTGCCAGCAGTTCCCCCTTGGGAGGTACGCAGTATTTT. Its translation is CASSSPLGGTQYF.

The CDR3 DNA sequence: TGTGCCAGCAGTAAATGGACAGGCTCCTACGAGCAGTACTTC. Translation: CASSKWTGSYEQYF. V and J are TRBV6-5 and TRBJ2-7; 7 bases map to TRBD1. The CDR3 spans 14 residues. The V gene end was trimmed by 5 bases and the J gene end by 0 bases; junction bases not matched to a gene: 4. Germline CDR1 and CDR2: MNHEY and SVGAGI.

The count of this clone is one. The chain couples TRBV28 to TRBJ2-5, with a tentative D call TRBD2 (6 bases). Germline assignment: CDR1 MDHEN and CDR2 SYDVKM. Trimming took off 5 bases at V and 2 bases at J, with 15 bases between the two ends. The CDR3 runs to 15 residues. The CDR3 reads CASSHSGTVQETQYF. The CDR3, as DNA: TGTGCCAGCAGTCACTCCGGGACTGTGCAAGAGACCCAGTACTTC.

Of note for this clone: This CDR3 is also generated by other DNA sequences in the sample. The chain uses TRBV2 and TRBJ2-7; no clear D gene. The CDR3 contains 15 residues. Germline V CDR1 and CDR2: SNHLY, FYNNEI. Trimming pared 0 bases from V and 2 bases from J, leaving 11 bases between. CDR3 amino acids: CASSEATGSPYEQYF. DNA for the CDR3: TGTGCCAGCAGTGAAGCGACCGGCAGTCCCTACGAGCAGTACTTC.

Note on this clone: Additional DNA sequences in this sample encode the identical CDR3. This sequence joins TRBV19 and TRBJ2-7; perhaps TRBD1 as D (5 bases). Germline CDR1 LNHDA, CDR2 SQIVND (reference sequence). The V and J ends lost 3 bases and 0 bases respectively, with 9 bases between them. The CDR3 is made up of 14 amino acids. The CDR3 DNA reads TGTGCCAGTAGTATCCGAGACAGCTCCTACGAGCAGTACTTC. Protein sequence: CASSIRDSSYEQYF.

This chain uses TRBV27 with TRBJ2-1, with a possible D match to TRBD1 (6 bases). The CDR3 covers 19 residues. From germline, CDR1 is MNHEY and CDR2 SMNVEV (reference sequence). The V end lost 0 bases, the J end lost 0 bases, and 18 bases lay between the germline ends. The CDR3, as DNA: TGTGCCAGCAGTTTATCAGGGACACTAACTTATCTCTCCTACAATGAGCAGTTCTTC. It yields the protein CASSLSGTLTYLSYNEQFF.

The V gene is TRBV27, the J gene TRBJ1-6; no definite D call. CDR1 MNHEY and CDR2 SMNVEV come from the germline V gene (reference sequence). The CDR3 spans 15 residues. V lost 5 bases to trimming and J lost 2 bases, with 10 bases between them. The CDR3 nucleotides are TGTGCCAGCAGTACCCCCTGGCCCTATAATTCACCCCTCCACTTT. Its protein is CASSTPWPYNSPLHF.

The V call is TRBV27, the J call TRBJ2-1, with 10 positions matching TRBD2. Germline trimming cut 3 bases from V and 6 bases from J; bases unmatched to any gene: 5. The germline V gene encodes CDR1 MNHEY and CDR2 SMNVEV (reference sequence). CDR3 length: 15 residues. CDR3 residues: CASSFGLAVINEQFF. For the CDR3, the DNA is TGTGCCAGCAGTTTCGGACTAGCGGTAATCAATGAGCAGTTCTTC.

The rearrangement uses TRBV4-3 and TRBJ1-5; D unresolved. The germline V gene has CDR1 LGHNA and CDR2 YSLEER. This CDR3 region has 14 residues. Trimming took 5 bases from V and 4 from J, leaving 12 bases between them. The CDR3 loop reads CASSATMGNQPQHF. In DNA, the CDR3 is TGCGCCAGCAGCGCTACGATGGGAAATCAGCCCCAGCATTTT.

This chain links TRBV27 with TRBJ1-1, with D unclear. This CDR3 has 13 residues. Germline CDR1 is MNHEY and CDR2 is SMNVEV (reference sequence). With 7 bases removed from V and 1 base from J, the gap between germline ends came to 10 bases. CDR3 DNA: TGTGCCAGCAAAATTGGAGGGAACACTGAAGCTTTCTTT. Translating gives CASKIGGNTEAFF.

In DNA form, the CDR3 reads TGTGCAACGGGGACAGGGCATGGCTACACCTTC. It codes for CATGTGHGYTF. The chain recombines TRBV27 with TRBJ1-2, with TRBD1 identical over 9 bases. There are 11 residues in the CDR3. Looked up from germline, CDR1 is MNHEY and CDR2 is SMNVEV (reference sequence).

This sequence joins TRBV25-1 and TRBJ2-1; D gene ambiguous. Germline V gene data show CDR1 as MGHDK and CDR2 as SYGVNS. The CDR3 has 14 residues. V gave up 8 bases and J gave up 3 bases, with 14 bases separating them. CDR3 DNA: TGTGCCAGCGAGGCCCCTGACTTCTACAATGAGCAGTTCTTC. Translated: CASEAPDFYNEQFF.

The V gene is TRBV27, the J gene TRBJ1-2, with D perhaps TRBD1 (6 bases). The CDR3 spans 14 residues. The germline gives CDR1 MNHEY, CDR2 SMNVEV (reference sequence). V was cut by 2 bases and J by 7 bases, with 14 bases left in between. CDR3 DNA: TGTGCCAGCAGTTTAGTGGGGGCGCAGACTGGCTACACCTTC. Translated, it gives CASSLVGAQTGYTF.

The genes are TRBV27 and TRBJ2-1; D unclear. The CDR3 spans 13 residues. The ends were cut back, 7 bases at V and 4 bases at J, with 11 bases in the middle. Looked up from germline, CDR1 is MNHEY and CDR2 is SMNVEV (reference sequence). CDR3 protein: CASIGSHYNEQFF. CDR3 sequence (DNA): TGTGCCAGCATAGGATCCCATTACAATGAGCAGTTCTTC.

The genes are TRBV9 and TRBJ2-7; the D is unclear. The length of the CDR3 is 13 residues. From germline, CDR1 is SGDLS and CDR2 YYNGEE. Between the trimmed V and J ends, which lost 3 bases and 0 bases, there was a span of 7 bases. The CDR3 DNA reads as TGTGCCAGCAGCGCCGCCCCCTCCTACGAGCAGTACTTC. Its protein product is CASSAAPSYEQYF.

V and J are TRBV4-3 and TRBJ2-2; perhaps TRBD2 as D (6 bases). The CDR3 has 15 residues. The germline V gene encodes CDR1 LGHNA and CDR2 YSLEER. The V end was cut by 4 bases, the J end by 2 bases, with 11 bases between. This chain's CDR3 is CASSPGTPNTGELFF. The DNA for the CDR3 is TGCGCCAGCAGCCCTGGGACTCCTAACACCGGGGAGCTGTTTTTT.

The CDR3 here is CASSPPGAPYEQYF. CDR3 DNA: TGTGCCAGTAGTCCCCCCGGGGCGCCCTACGAGCAGTACTTC. The chain combines TRBV19 with TRBJ2-7, with D perhaps matching TRBD1 or TRBD2 (5 bases each). The V gene lost 5 bases and the J gene lost 2 bases, with 13 bases spanning the gap. Germline lookup yields CDR1 LNHDA and CDR2 SQIVND (reference sequence). This CDR3 region has 14 residues.

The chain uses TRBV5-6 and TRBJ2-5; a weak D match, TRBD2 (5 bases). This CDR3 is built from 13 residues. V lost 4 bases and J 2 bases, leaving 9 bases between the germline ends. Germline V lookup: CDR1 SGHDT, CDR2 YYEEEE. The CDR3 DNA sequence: TGTGCCAGCAGCCGGGGAGTTCAAGAGACCCAGTACTTC. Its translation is CASSRGVQETQYF.